This T cell receptor (beta chain) was found in a study of blood T cell repertoires in COVID-19. On the study more broadly: Sources were T cells, B-cell-depleted T cells, or PBMCs; the material itself was cDNA or gDNA.

TCRdb's table, derived via immunoSEQ multiplex PCR, lists solely in-frame clones and lacks some. The sample records 120,000 to 150,000 clones, around 80% being singletons. The CDR3 is 16 residues long. Germline assignment: CDR1 LNHNV and CDR2 YYDKDF (reference sequence). V was cut by 1 base and J by 0 bases, with 10 bases left in between. This clone appeared once. The receptor comes from a woman at least 80 years old in a cohort sampled during active or convalescent COVID-19. The chain is built from TRBV15 and TRBJ2-1; D perhaps matches TRBD1 (6 bases). The sample taken for sequencing was peripheral blood. The CDR3 sequence: CATSRAGTSSYNEQFF. CDR3 coding DNA: TGTGCCACCAGCAGAGCCGGGACAAGCTCCTACAATGAGCAGTTCTTC.